The sequence of this T cell receptor (beta chain) was determined in a study of T cells after yellow fever vaccination. Study conclusions and caveats: A minor fraction of clonotypes spanned both CD4 and CD8 compartments. The secondary response was weaker but peaked faster, day 5 versus 15. The booster saw the reappearance of most primary-vaccination clones (approximately 97% CD4, around 88% CD8).

It was through 5'RACE template switching that TCR cDNA was made, with a universal primer site and UMIs added. TCRdb reprocessed the 5' RACE reads via MiXCR and lists one record per CDR3 protein. The sample records 500,000 to 650,000 distinct CDR3 sequences, roughly a sixth being singletons. Germline CDR1 reads SGHKS; CDR2 reads YYEKEE (reference sequence). V lost 0 bases and J lost 1, with 11 bases in between. This CDR3 comprises 16 residues. As for this clonotype: The target antigen is unknown.

The J gene is TRBJ2-1, the V gene TRBV5-5; D is tentatively TRBD1 or TRBD2 (5 bases each). The sequence came from a man aged 18 to 35 who received the YFV17D yellow fever vaccine. Here the sequenced sample was PBMCs, taken 5 days after the first yellow fever vaccination. CDR3: CASSLGGALSYNEQFF. Written as DNA, the CDR3 is TGTGCCAGCAGCTTGGGAGGGGCCCTATCCTACAATGAGCAGTTCTTC.